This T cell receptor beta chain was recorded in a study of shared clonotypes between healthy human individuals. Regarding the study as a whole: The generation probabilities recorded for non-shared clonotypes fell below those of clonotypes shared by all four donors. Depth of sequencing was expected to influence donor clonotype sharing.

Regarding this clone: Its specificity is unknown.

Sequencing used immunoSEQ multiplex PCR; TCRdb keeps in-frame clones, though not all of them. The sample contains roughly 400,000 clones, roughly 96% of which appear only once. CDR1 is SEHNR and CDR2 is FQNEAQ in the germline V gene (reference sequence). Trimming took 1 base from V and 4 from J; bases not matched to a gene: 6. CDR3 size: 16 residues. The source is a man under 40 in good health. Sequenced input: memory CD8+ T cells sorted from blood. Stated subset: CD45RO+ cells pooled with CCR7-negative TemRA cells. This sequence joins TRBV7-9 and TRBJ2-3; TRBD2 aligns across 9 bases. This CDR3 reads CASSLVFPSGADTQYF. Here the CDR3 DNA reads TGTGCCAGCAGCTTAGTCTTCCCTAGCGGGGCAGATACGCAGTATTTT.